This TCR beta chain is drawn from a study of CD8 T cells in Susac syndrome (dated by TCRdb to 2018 to 2020). As for the study more broadly: Repertoire sequencing was used to test whether CD8+ T cell activation and differentiation in Susac syndrome was antigen driven. The clonality of the CD8+ T cell repertoire was compared across approximately 11 healthy donors, around 14 Susac syndrome patients and around 15 multiple sclerosis patients. Overall study outcomes, separate from this receptor: The number of individuals in the TCR sequencing and HLA analysis was recognized as being relatively small.

Peripheral blood CD8+ and CD4+ T cells from healthy donors, Susac syndrome patients and multiple sclerosis patients were profiled using high-throughput TCR beta sequencing. The healthy donors served as controls matched for age and sex. Bulk CD8+ and CD4+ T cells were purified by magnetic negative isolation, whereas CD8+ TEMRA cells were enriched by FACS. Blood was drawn into EDTA tubes, processed within 24 hours, and PBMCs were isolated by density gradient centrifugation. PBMCs intended for TCR sequencing were frozen in liquid nitrogen and were later thawed in a 37 degrees C water bath. The sorted or isolated CD4+, CD8+ and CD8+ TEMRA cells had a purity of 90% or higher. Trimming removed 1 base from V and 4 bases from J; the gene matches leave 4 bases unexplained. The germline V gene encodes CDR1 LGHNA and CDR2 YSLEER. Measured from the cysteine to the phenylalanine, the CDR3 is 17 residues long. This entry keeps only the CDR3 DNA: 51 bases, framed from base 1.

RNA was extracted using the RNeasy kit, and roughly 0.45 to 1 microgram was reverse transcribed with random hexamers. The immunoSEQ multiplex PCR assay, covering 54 Vbeta and 13 Jbeta segments, was used to amplify TCR beta CDR3 regions. PCR amplification bias was corrected by using a synthetic template baseline for primer optimization and computational correction. On the authors' methods: Reads were assigned to V, D and J genes according to IMGT and analyzed in immunoSEQ Analyzer, with only productive sequences retained. Clonality was computed as one minus Shannon entropy normalized by log2 of the number of productive unique sequences. Public and private clones were assessed among the 100 most prevalent clones of each patient and control. Susac-specific clones were defined as absent from healthy and MS cohorts, around 970 published viral clones and other ImmuneACCESS disease sequences. In-frame beta chains were kept once TCRdb had trimmed the public reads at Q25 with fastp and called clones with MiXCR. Every CDR3 protein is listed once, alongside the most common genes and DNA of its rows. The V and J calls here are based on TCRdb, not the publication. The sample table contains over 95,000 distinct CDR3 sequences; only one count was recorded for roughly 90% of them. The biggest ten clones account for approximately 0.12% of the sample.

This clonotype was picked up one time. The clone's antigen remains unknown. Base quality data are lacking; no much larger clone is found one base away. On its own, one read is weak support. This TCR was sampled from a human donor in good health. The chain is encoded by TRBV4-3 joined to TRBJ2-1; 13 of the junction bases match TRBD2. Input material: CD8+ T cells from PBMCs. The CDR3 has the sequence CASSQGTSGSRYNEQFF. The nucleotides read TGCGCCAGCAGCCAAGGGACTAGCGGGAGTAGGTACAATGAGCAGTTCTTC.